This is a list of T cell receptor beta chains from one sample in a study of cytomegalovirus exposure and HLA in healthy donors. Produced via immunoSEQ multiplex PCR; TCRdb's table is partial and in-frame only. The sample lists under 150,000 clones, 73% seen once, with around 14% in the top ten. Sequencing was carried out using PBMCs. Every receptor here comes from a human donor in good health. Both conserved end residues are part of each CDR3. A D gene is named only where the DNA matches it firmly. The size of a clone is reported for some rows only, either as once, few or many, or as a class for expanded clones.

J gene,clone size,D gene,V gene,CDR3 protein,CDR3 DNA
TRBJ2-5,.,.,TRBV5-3,CARSLAAMRYQETQYF,TGTGCCAGAAGCTTGGCTGCTATGCGGTACCAAGAGACCCAGTACTTC
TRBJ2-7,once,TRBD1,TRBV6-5,CASSLLGTAIYEQYF,TGTGCCAGCAGCCTTCTCGGGACAGCTATCTACGAGCAGTACTTC
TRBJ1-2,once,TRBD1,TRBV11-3,CASSLYGTDNYGYTF,TGTGCCAGCAGCTTATACGGGACAGATAACTATGGCTACACCTTC
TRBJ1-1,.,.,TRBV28,CASGVRVGGTEAFF,TGTGCCAGTGGGGTCAGGGTGGGAGGGACTGAAGCTTTCTTT
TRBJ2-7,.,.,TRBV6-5,CASTSRGSYEQYF,TGTGCCAGCACGAGCCGGGGATCCTACGAGCAGTACTTC
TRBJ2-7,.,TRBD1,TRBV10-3,CASGQGAYEQYF,TGTGCCTCGGGACAGGGGGCCTACGAGCAGTACTTC
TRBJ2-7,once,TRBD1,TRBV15,CATSRDRGNYEQYF,TGTGCCACCAGCCGGGACAGGGGTAATTACGAGCAGTACTTC
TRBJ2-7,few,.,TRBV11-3,CASSLSSNSYEQYF,TGTGCCAGCAGCTTATCCAGTAACTCCTACGAGCAGTACTTC
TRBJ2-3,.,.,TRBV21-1,CASSVRLAGEGGYGTDTQYF,TGTGCCAGCAGCGTCAGACTAGCGGGAGAGGGTGGCTACGGCACAGATACGCAGTATTTT
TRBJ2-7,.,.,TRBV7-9,CARGGELYEQYF,TGTGCCAGGGGGGGAGAACTTTACGAGCAGTACTTC
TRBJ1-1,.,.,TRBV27,CASSFRTSTEAFF,TGTGCTAGCAGTTTTCGAACAAGCACTGAAGCTTTCTTT
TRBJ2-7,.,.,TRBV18,CASSPDSYTYEQYF,TGTGCCAGCTCACCGGACAGTTACACCTACGAGCAGTACTTC
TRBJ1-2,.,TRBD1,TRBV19,CASITPQQGGGYTF,TGTGCCAGCATTACGCCCCAACAGGGGGGTGGCTACACCTTC
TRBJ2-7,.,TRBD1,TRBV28,CASRGTGPSEQYF,TGTGCCAGCAGAGGGACAGGGCCTTCCGAGCAGTACTTC
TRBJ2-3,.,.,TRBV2,CASQEGFETSTDTQYF,TGTGCCAGCCAGGAGGGATTTGAAACTAGCACAGATACGCAGTATTTT
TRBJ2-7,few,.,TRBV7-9,CASSLAFSGVTYEQYF,TGTGCCAGCAGCTTAGCGTTTTCAGGGGTCACCTACGAGCAGTACTTC
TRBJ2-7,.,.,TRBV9,CASSVDSRAYEQYF,TGTGCCAGCAGCGTAGATAGTCGCGCCTACGAGCAGTACTTC
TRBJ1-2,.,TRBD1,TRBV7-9,CASRRQGSTYGYTF,TGTGCCAGCAGACGACAGGGCTCTACCTATGGCTACACCTTC
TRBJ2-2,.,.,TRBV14,CASSQVTRATGELFF,TGTGCCAGCAGCCAAGTAACCAGGGCCACCGGGGAGCTGTTTTTT
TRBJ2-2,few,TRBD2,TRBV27,CASSLPSGSRTGELFF,TGTGCCAGCAGTTTACCTAGCGGGAGTAGGACCGGGGAGCTGTTTTTT
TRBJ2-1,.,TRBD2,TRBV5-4,CASRLAGPAYNEQFF,TGTGCCAGCAGACTAGCGGGACCCGCCTACAATGAGCAGTTCTTC